This TCR beta chain was sequenced for a study of CD8 T cells in Susac syndrome. This CDR3 comprises 13 residues. V was clipped by 5 bases and J by 7 bases; unmatched bases: 7. Germline values: CDR1 GTSNPN, CDR2 SVGIG (reference sequence). Random hexamers were used to reverse transcribe roughly 0.5 to 1 ug of RNA. TCRdb processed the immunoSEQ multiplex PCR reads anew with MiXCR; each CDR3 protein has one entry. Of about 140,000 distinct CDR3 sequences in the sample, around 93% were seen once. The chain recombines TRBV30 with TRBJ1-5, with 8 nucleotides matching TRBD1. What was sequenced was CD4+ T cells from PBMCs. The sequence was obtained from a human donor with Susac syndrome. As DNA, the CDR3 is TGTGCCTGGGGGACAGGCCCGCTCCAGCCCCAGCATTTT. As protein: CAWGTGPLQPQHF.